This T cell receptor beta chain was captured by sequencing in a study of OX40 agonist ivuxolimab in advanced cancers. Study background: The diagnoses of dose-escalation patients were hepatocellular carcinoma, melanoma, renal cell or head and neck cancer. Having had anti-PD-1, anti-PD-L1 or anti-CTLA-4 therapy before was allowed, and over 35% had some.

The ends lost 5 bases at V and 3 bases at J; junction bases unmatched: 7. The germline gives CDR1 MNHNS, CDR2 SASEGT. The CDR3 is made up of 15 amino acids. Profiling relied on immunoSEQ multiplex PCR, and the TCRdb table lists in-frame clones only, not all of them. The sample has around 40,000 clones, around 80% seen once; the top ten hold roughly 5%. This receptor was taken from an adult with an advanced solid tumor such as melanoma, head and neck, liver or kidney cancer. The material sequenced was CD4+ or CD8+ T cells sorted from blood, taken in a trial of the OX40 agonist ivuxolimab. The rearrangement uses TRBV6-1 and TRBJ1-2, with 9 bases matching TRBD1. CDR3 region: CASSPRRTGDYGYTF. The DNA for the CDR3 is TGTGCCAGCAGTCCTCGAAGGACAGGGGACTATGGCTACACCTTC.